One and the same sample provided the 20 T cell receptor beta chains below, sequenced in a study of blood T cells in healthy people across ages. Primed by a sample-barcoded 5' primer and a J-beta primer mix, a second PCR proceeded for 7 to 11 cycles. MiXCR was run by TCRdb on the 5' RACE reads, yielding one entry per CDR3 protein. The profile covers around 990,000 distinct CDR3 sequences, with about 25% appearing a single time and 0.65% to 0.95% taken by the ten largest. These sequences were also reported in another study, on T cells of mothers and their children.

Input material: blood. All receptors derive from a girl aged 2-10 years in good health.

This clonotype was recorded many times. The rearrangement links TRBV12-3 or TRBV12-4 to TRBJ2-7; D possibly matches TRBD1 or TRBD2 (5 bases each). The CDR3 is made up of 12 amino acids. The V gene lost 6 bases and the J gene lost 0 bases, with 6 bases spanning the gap. The CDR3 region has the DNA TGTGCCAGCAGGGGACGCTCCTACGAGCAGTACTTC. This sequence encodes CASRGRSYEQYF.

The chain recombines TRBV15 with TRBJ2-1, with TRBD2 matching 10 bases. The V segment lost 9 bases and the J segment 3 bases; nucleotides outside the gene matches: 2. The V gene's germline CDR1 is LNHNV and CDR2 YYDKDF (reference sequence). The CDR3 length is 13 residues. The CDR3 DNA sequence: TGTGCCACACGGACTAGCGGCTACAATGAGCAGTTCTTC. Translating gives CATRTSGYNEQFF.

This clonotype was counted a few times. One end of the junction fails to match germline, which may point to a read error. The chain joins TRBV28 to TRBJ2-5; D unclear. Germline lookup yields CDR1 MDHEN and CDR2 SYDVKM. The CDR3 contains 13 residues. CDR3 protein: CASSFAEPYEQHF. The CDR3 DNA reads as TGTGCCAGCAGTTTTGCGGAGCCCTACGAGCAGCACTTC.

The chain combines TRBV7-3 with TRBJ1-1; D is uncertain. Trimming removed 1 base from V and 5 bases from J, with 11 bases in between. CDR1 SGHTA and CDR2 FQGTGA come from the germline V gene. The CDR3 sequence is 14 residues long. CDR3 sequence: CASSLSPGTTEAFF. The CDR3 DNA is TGTGCCAGCAGCTTAAGTCCTGGTACGACTGAAGCTTTCTTT.

This clonotype was picked up a small number of times. The CDR3, as DNA: TGTGCCAGCGCCCAACAACCTTGGGGCACTGAAGCTTTCTTT. As protein: CASAQQPWGTEAFF. The chain couples TRBV6-5 to TRBJ1-1; D gene ambiguous. This CDR3 is built from 14 residues. Germline V gene lookup returns CDR1 MNHEY and CDR2 SVGAGI. V was clipped by 8 bases and J by 4 bases, with 17 bases between them.

This clonotype was seen only a few times. The chain recombines TRBV3-1 with TRBJ1-1; D gene ambiguous. The V gene lost 1 base and the J gene lost 3 bases, with 6 bases spanning the gap. CDR3 length equals 13 residues. The V gene's germline CDR1 is LGHDT and CDR2 YNNKEL (reference sequence). CDR3 region: CASSQVPDTEAFF. The CDR3, as DNA: TGTGCCAGCAGCCAAGTACCAGACACTGAAGCTTTCTTT.

The gene calls are TRBV12-3 or TRBV12-4 and TRBJ1-1, with unresolved D. This CDR3 is built from 12 residues. Trimming left V 8 bases short and J 5 bases short, with 12 bases between. The CDR3 DNA sequence: TGTGCCAGCCGGGGAGGGAGAACTGAAGCTTTCTTT. It yields the protein CASRGGRTEAFF.

Comment on this clonotype: The junction shows a germline mismatch at one end, possibly a read error. The rearrangement joins TRBV7-7 to TRBJ2-4, with D tentatively TRBD1 (6 bases). The germline V gene has CDR1 SSHAT and CDR2 FNYEAQ (reference sequence). The CDR3 runs 14 residues. The CDR3 bases are TGTGCTAGCAGCCCCAACCAGGGGTCGGACATTCAGTACTTC. Translating gives CASSPNQGSDIQYF.

This sequence joins TRBV21-1 and TRBJ2-1; TRBD1, the D gene given by the table, was not confirmed from the DNA. TRBV21-1 is reported as a pseudogene. The CDR3 consists of 21 residues. CDR3 amino acids: CASSKGSGQWRFLGSYNEQFF. The CDR3 coding sequence is TGTGCCAGCAGCAAAGGGTCGGGACAGTGGAGATTCTTAGGCTCCTACAATGAGCAGTTCTTC.

The chain is built from TRBV27 and TRBJ2-5, with 10 bases identical to TRBD2. Per the germline V gene, CDR1 is MNHEY and CDR2 is SMNVEV (reference sequence). Trimming at V came to 5 bases and at J to 5 bases, leaving 2 bases not matched to a gene. The CDR3 spans 13 residues. DNA of the CDR3: TGTGCCAGCAGTGCTAGCGGGAGTGAGACCCAGTACTTC. As protein: CASSASGSETQYF.

This clonotype showed up just a few times. V and J are TRBV5-1 and TRBJ2-5, with a weak D call TRBD2 (6 bases). Germline-derived CDR1 and CDR2 are SGHRS and YFSETQ. There are 15 residues in the CDR3. The V end was cut by 4 bases, the J end by 1 base, with 14 bases between. The CDR3 loop reads CASSHMERAQETQYF. DNA of the CDR3: TGCGCCAGCAGCCACATGGAGCGGGCCCAAGAGACCCAGTACTTC.

This clonotype was seen a handful of times. This chain connects TRBV7-2 to TRBJ1-6, with TRBD1 as a possible D gene (5 bases). V was trimmed by 5 bases and J by 7 bases, leaving 9 bases between them. The germline gives CDR1 SGHTA, CDR2 FQGNSA. The CDR3 loop spans 13 amino acids. The CDR3 loop is CASSTAGNSPLHF. Here the CDR3 DNA reads TGTGCCAGCAGCACAGCAGGGAATTCACCCCTCCACTTT.

This clonotype was counted ten times or more. The chain recombines TRBV20-1 with TRBJ2-1; TRBD2 matches 9 bases. This CDR3 spans 14 amino acids. Germline CDR1 is DFQATT and CDR2 is SNEGSKA (reference sequence). V lost 1 base, J lost 3 bases, and 1 base stayed unmatched. CDR3: CSARGLADYNEQFF. CDR3 nucleotides: TGCAGTGCTAGAGGACTAGCGGACTACAATGAGCAGTTCTTC.

Of note for this clonotype: The CDR3 ends on some other residue instead of the conserved phenylalanine or tryptophan, so this is likely a read error. J is TRBJ2-5 and V is TRBV4-2; D uncertain. The CDR3 totals 14 residues. The germline CDR1 and CDR2 sequences are LGHNA and YNFKEQ. V gave up 0 bases and J gave up 5 bases, with 10 bases separating them. The CDR3 DNA reads TGTGCCAGCAGCCAAGAAGGAGCTCAGGAGACCCAGTACTTG. It translates to CASSQEGAQETQYL.

This chain links TRBV12-3 or TRBV12-4 with TRBJ2-2; the D gene could be TRBD1 or TRBD2 (5 bases each). The germline V and J ends were trimmed by 3 bases and 7 bases, with 12 bases remaining between them. The CDR3 spans 14 residues. CDR3 DNA: TGTGCCAGCAGTTTCTGGGGGACGGTCGGGGAGCTGTTTTTT. Amino acids: CASSFWGTVGELFF.

This clonotype was counted only a few times. The rearrangement links TRBV7-3 to TRBJ1-1; D is perhaps TRBD1 (6 bases). CDR1 SGHTA and CDR2 FQGTGA come from the germline V gene. The V gene lost 2 bases and the J gene lost 6 bases, with 19 bases spanning the gap. The CDR3 runs 16 residues. In DNA form, the CDR3 reads TGTGCCAGCAGCTTAGAAGTCTCAGGGGTGGGTGCTGAAGCTTTCTTT. It translates to CASSLEVSGVGAEAFF. The full variable domain, completed using reference TRBV7-3 and TRBJ1-1, is GAGVSQTPSNKVTEKGKYVELRCDPISGHTALYWYRQSLGQGPEFLIYFQGTGAADDSGLPNDRFFAVRPEGSVSTLKIQRTERGDSAVYLCASSLEVSGVGAEAFFGQGTRLTVV.

On this clonotype itself: A read error may account for a junction end that differs from germline. The chain is built from TRBV7-2 and TRBJ2-2, with TRBD2 as a possible D gene (5 bases). Germline CDR1 and CDR2: SGHTA and FQGNSA. This CDR3 is built from 14 residues. The CDR3 DNA reads as TGTGCCAGCAGCCTCCCCTCGAGGCCCGGGGAGCGGTTTTTT. Encoded protein: CASSLPSRPGERFF.

This chain connects TRBV7-9 to TRBJ2-7; the D gene is possibly TRBD2 (7 bases). Germline assignment: CDR1 SEHNR and CDR2 FQNEAQ (reference sequence). Trimming removed 5 bases at V and 2 bases at J, with 19 bases between. This CDR3 spans 16 amino acids. CDR3 loop: CASSVGPGGNPYEQYF. The CDR3 DNA is TGTGCCAGCAGCGTGGGCCCGGGGGGCAACCCCTACGAGCAGTACTTC.

The chain combines TRBV11-2 with TRBJ2-3; 7 nucleotides match TRBD2. This CDR3 is built from 16 residues. V shed 5 bases and J 2 bases; nucleotides not matched to a gene: 10. From germline, CDR1 is SGHAT and CDR2 FQNNGV. The CDR3 DNA reads TGTGCCAGCAGCAATCTAGCGGAAGAACCCACAGATACGCAGTATTTT. This encodes CASSNLAEEPTDTQYF.

V and J are TRBV29-1 and TRBJ1-5; 11 bases map to TRBD1. Trimming at V came to 4 bases and at J to 6 bases, leaving 2 bases not matched to a gene. Germline-derived CDR1 and CDR2 are SQVTM and ANQGSEA. The length of the CDR3 is 13 residues. The CDR3 region has the DNA TGCAGCGTTGGCGGGACAGGGGGTCAGCCCCAGCATTTT. Residues: CSVGGTGGQPQHF.